The source of this TCR beta chain is a study of shared clonotypes between healthy human individuals. Tens of thousands of T cell genomes, or roughly 200 ng DNA, went into the sorted-subset replicate PCRs. Using immunoSEQ multiplex PCR, the repertoire was profiled, and TCRdb retains in-frame clones only, with some absent. The sample yields roughly 2.1 million clones, 85% to 95% seen once. The CDR3 consists of 15 residues. V was trimmed by 4 bases and J by 5 bases, leaving 18 bases between them. The V gene's germline CDR1 is PRHDT and CDR2 FYEKMQ (reference sequence). CD8 cells classed as naive were CD45RO-negative and positively selected for CCR7, excluding terminally differentiated effector memory CD45RA+ cells.

The source of this sequence is a man aged 18 to 30 in good health. Some clones in this sample may be carry-over from other donors' samples. The material sequenced was naive CD8+ T cells from PBMCs. The rearrangement uses TRBV13 and TRBJ2-7; D is perhaps TRBD1 (6 bases). The CDR3 DNA sequence: TGTGCCAGCAGCTCTAACAGGGTTGGGACGGACGAGCAGTACTTC. Protein: CASSSNRVGTDEQYF. The full variable domain, in which reference TRBV13 and TRBJ2-7 provide the parts outside the CDR3, is AAGVIQSPRHLIKEKRETATLKCYPIPRHDTVYWYQQGPGQDPQFLISFYEKMQSDKGSIPDRFSAQQFSDYHSELNMSSLELGDSALYFCASSSNRVGTDEQYFGPGTRLTVT.